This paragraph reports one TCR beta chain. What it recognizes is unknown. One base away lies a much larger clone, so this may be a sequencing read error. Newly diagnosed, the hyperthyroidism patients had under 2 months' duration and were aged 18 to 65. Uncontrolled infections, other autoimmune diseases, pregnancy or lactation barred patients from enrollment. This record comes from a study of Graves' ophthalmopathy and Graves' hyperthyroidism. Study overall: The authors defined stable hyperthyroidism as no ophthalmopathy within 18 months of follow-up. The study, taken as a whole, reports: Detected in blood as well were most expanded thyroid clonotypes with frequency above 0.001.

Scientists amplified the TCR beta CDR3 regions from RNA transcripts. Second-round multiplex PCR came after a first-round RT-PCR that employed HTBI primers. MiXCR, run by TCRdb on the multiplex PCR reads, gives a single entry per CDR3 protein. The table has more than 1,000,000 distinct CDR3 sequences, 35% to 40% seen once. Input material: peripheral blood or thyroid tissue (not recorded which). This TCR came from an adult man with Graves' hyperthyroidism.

Here the CDR3 reads CRVPGQGGYEQYF. Here the CDR3 DNA reads TGCAGAGTCCCGGGACAGGGGGGCTACGAGCAGTACTTC. The V call is TRBV20-1, the J call TRBJ2-7; 11 bases are shared with TRBD1. The germline gives CDR1 DFQATT, CDR2 SNEGSKA (reference sequence). This CDR3 contains 13 residues.